Included here is one TCR beta chain sequence, with context. No antigen is known for it. V lost 4 bases and J lost 0, with 19 bases in between. CDR3 size: 18 residues. Germline CDR1 and CDR2: WSHSY and SAAADI. The data were taken from a study of T cells after yellow fever vaccination. Overall study results and limits: Clonotypes found in both CD4 and CD8 compartments made up a small share. FACS-sorted repertoires could contain abundant clonotypes contaminating from the bulk population.

TCRdb re-called the 5' RACE reads through MiXCR, storing one row per CDR3 protein. The sample lists 250,000 to 400,000 distinct CDR3 sequences, roughly 4% seen once, with 20% to 25% in the top ten. This sample comprised PBMCs, obtained 5 days after the yellow fever booster vaccination. The chain is built from TRBV10-2 and TRBJ1-5; D perhaps matches TRBD1 (5 bases). The receptor was derived from a man aged 18 to 29 who received the YFV17D yellow fever vaccine. CDR3 DNA sequence: TGCGCCAGCAGTGGGGGAACAGGAGTGGGGTATAGCAATCAGCCCCAGCATTTT. Amino acid sequence: CASSGGTGVGYSNQPQHF.